This TCR beta chain was obtained from a study of CD8+ T cells in alopecia areata. Study conclusions and caveats: Tofacitinib delivered significant drops in scalp clonality and in expanded CD8+ clones among the top 100.

As to treatment: oral pan-JAK inhibitor, 5-10 mg twice daily. Sequencing used cDNA as its template, made by extracting RNA and reverse transcribing it. Produced via immunoSEQ multiplex PCR; TCRdb's table is partial and in-frame only. Counted here are more than 200,000 clones, less than 65% occurring once; the ten biggest clones make up more than 3.5%. The CDR3 has 14 amino acids. The germline gives CDR1 SEHNR, CDR2 FQNEAQ (reference sequence). V dropped 3 bases and J dropped 3 bases, with 8 bases sitting between them. A single count supports this clone. What it binds is not known. This sample comprised CD4+ T cells sorted from blood, obtained at week 4, from a patient treated with tofacitinib. The chain is built from TRBV7-9 and TRBJ1-4; D unclear. The origin of this receptor is a human donor with alopecia areata. The CDR3 DNA reads TGTGCCAGCAGCTTTCAGGAAGCTAATGAAAAACTGTTTTTT. Translation gives CASSFQEANEKLFF.